This entry lists 29 T cell receptor beta chains sequenced from one sample in a study of blood T cell repertoires in COVID-19. Profiling relied on immunoSEQ multiplex PCR, and the TCRdb table lists in-frame clones only, not all of them. This repertoire shows a few hundred thousand clones, about 85% found once; its top ten account for approximately 3.6%. Sequenced material: peripheral blood. The source of these receptors is a woman in her late teens or twenties with acute or convalescent COVID-19.

The genes are TRBV6-5 and TRBJ1-1, with D possibly matching TRBD1 (5 bases). Germline V gene data show CDR1 as MNHEY and CDR2 as SVGAGI. Trimming left V 6 bases short and J 10 bases short, with 12 bases between. The CDR3 extends over 11 amino acids. This chain's CDR3 is CASSFREGAFF. CDR3 nucleotides: TGTGCCAGCAGCTTCAGGGAAGGAGCTTTCTTT.

The chain uses TRBV2 and TRBJ2-7; 10 bases line up with TRBD1. The CDR3 length is 15 residues. The V segment lost 4 bases and the J segment 2 bases; nucleotides outside the gene matches: 5. From germline, CDR1 is SNHLY and CDR2 FYNNEI. CDR3 sequence reads: CASSVGQGSAYEQYF. The CDR3 DNA reads as TGTGCCAGCAGTGTGGGACAGGGGAGCGCCTACGAGCAGTACTTC.

The J gene is TRBJ1-2, the V gene TRBV18; D is possibly TRBD1 (6 bases). CDR1 is KGHSH, CDR2 LQKENI, per germline. This CDR3 region has 15 residues. Trimming stripped 3 bases from V and 5 bases from J, with 16 bases between. This CDR3 is CASSPSTGQLYGYTF. CDR3 sequence (DNA): TGTGCCAGCTCACCTTCGACAGGTCAACTTTATGGCTACACCTTC.

This clone has a handful of counts. This rearrangement joins TRBV2 to TRBJ2-2; D not certain. Germline-derived CDR1 and CDR2 are SNHLY and FYNNEI. V was cut by 0 bases and J by 5 bases, with 7 bases left in between. The CDR3 spans 14 residues. This chain's CDR3 is CASSEARSTGELFF. CDR3 bases: TGTGCCAGCAGTGAAGCGCGGTCAACCGGGGAGCTGTTTTTT.

V and J are TRBV5-6 and TRBJ1-5, with D possibly matching TRBD1 (6 bases). CDR3 length: 13 amino acids. CDR1 and CDR2 (germline): SGHDT, YYEEEE. Trimming cost V 1 base and J 4 bases, with 6 bases left between them. DNA for the CDR3: TGTGCCAGCAGCTTGACAGGGAATCAGCCCCAGCATTTT. Protein sequence: CASSLTGNQPQHF.

The chain joins TRBV7-9 to TRBJ2-5, with D possibly matching TRBD2 (6 bases). This CDR3 contains 14 residues. Trimming took 5 bases from V and 2 from J, leaving 12 bases between them. Germline CDR1 is SEHNR and CDR2 is FQNEAQ (reference sequence). The CDR3 DNA follows: TGTGCCAGCAGCGGGGACTTGAGTCAAGAGACCCAGTACTTC. Encoded protein: CASSGDLSQETQYF.

The genes are TRBV6-5 and TRBJ1-1; TRBD1 matches at 7 bases. The germline V gene encodes CDR1 MNHEY and CDR2 SVGAGI. The ends lost 4 bases at V and 7 bases at J; junction bases unmatched: 3. CDR3 length: 12 amino acids. The CDR3 coding sequence is TGTGCCAGCAGTTCCGGGACAGATGAAGCTTTCTTT. Protein sequence: CASSSGTDEAFF.

Remarks on this clone: A junction boundary mismatches the germline segment, possibly from a read error. V usage is TRBV4-2 and J usage is TRBJ2-7; 8 positions agree with TRBD1. The CDR3 runs to 11 residues. CDR1 and CDR2 (germline): LGHNA, YNFKEQ. The CDR3 nucleotides read TGTGCCAGCAGCCAAGGGACAGGGCATATCTTC. This codes for CASSQGTGHIF.

The chain carries TRBV29-1 and TRBJ2-3; 7 bases map to TRBD2. Germline CDR1 is SQVTM and CDR2 is ANQGSEA. CDR3 length: 17 amino acids. The ends lost 3 bases at V and 2 bases at J; junction bases unmatched: 14. CDR3 nucleotides: TGCAGCGTTGATCGGGTGGTCTGGGCGGGGGTCACAGATACGCAGTATTTT. This sequence encodes CSVDRVVWAGVTDTQYF.

The V call is TRBV7-9, the J call TRBJ1-2; D is unclear. This CDR3 has 12 residues. V was cut by 5 bases and J by 10 bases, with 14 bases left in between. The V gene's germline CDR1 is SEHNR and CDR2 FQNEAQ (reference sequence). CDR3 DNA: TGTGCCAGCAGCCGCTTAAACGCACACTACACCTTC. The encoded protein is CASSRLNAHYTF.

The V gene is TRBV5-4, the J gene TRBJ2-5, with TRBD2 matching 9 bases. V dropped 0 bases and J dropped 4; count of bases not matched to a gene: 7. CDR1 is SGHNT and CDR2 is YYREEE in the germline V gene (reference sequence). The CDR3 consists of 16 residues. DNA of the CDR3: TGTGCCAGCAGCTTGGCTGCGGGAGGGCCGGGAGAGACCCAGTACTTC. Its protein product is CASSLAAGGPGETQYF.

This clone was observed a handful of times. The V call is TRBV7-3, the J call TRBJ1-1; D not resolved. The germline V and J ends were trimmed by 4 bases and 1 base, with 16 bases remaining between them. Germline CDR1 SGHTA, CDR2 FQGTGA. This CDR3 region has 16 residues. DNA for the CDR3: TGTGCCAGCAGCTCTCGAGGTGGATTTTCGAACACTGAAGCTTTCTTT. Protein: CASSSRGGFSNTEAFF.

The V and J genes are TRBV5-1 and TRBJ2-5, with a possible D match to TRBD1 (6 bases). This CDR3 region has 14 residues. Germline loops: CDR1 SGHRS, CDR2 YFSETQ. Trimming left V 3 bases short and J 1 base short, with 10 bases between. The CDR3 here is CASSSRGTQETQYF. CDR3 in DNA: TGCGCCAGCAGCTCGAGGGGGACCCAAGAGACCCAGTACTTC.

This clone was observed a handful of times. This sequence joins TRBV6-5 and TRBJ2-7, with D possibly TRBD1 on 7 matching bases. This CDR3 comprises 15 residues. Germline V CDR1 and CDR2: MNHEY, SVGAGI. Trimming pared 1 base from V and 3 bases from J, leaving 13 bases between. The CDR3 loop is CASSYLPQGGYEQYF. The CDR3, as DNA: TGTGCCAGCAGTTACTTGCCGCAGGGGGGCTACGAGCAGTACTTC.

V and J are TRBV28 and TRBJ1-1, with 9 bases that match TRBD1. The J segment lost 2 bases and the V segment lost 9 bases, leaving 10 bases of the junction unmatched. This CDR3 has 15 residues. Germline V gene data show CDR1 as MDHEN and CDR2 as SYDVKM. In nucleotides, the CDR3 is TGTGCCAGTGATTTTGCGGGACAGGGTAACACTGAAGCTTTCTTT. It yields the protein CASDFAGQGNTEAFF.

The rearrangement joins TRBV11-1 to TRBJ2-7; TRBD2 matches at 8 bases. The CDR3 covers 15 residues. The germline gives CDR1 SGHAT, CDR2 FQDESV (reference sequence). V shed 5 bases and J 3 bases; nucleotides not matched to a gene: 9. In DNA form, the CDR3 reads TGTGCCAGCAGCCCCACGGGCCGGGGGGGCTACGAGCAGTACTTC. This translates into CASSPTGRGGYEQYF.

The V gene is TRBV28, the J gene TRBJ1-6; no reliable D call. Looked up from germline, CDR1 is MDHEN and CDR2 is SYDVKM. Trimming took 6 bases from V and 4 from J, leaving 10 bases between them. This CDR3 has 14 amino acids. This CDR3 reads CASRTTGYNSPLHF. In DNA, the CDR3 is TGTGCCAGCAGGACGACCGGGTATAATTCACCCCTCCACTTT.

The V call is TRBV3-1 (or the pseudogene TRBV3-2), the J call TRBJ2-7; the D gene is possibly TRBD2 (6 bases). The length of the CDR3 is 11 residues. Germline V gene data show CDR1 as LGHDT and CDR2 as YNNKEL (reference sequence). V was cut by 8 bases and J by 6 bases, with 11 bases left in between. The CDR3 DNA sequence: TGTGCCAGCGCCCAGGGAGGCGAGCAGTACTTC. Translation: CASAQGGEQYF.

The CDR3: CASSLRGLETGELFF. The CDR3 coding sequence is TGTGCCAGCAGCCTACGGGGACTGGAAACCGGGGAGCTGTTTTTT. The J gene is TRBJ2-2, the V gene TRBV27; maybe TRBD2 (6 bases). V shed 6 bases and J shed 5 bases, with 16 bases lying between them. The CDR3 has 15 amino acids. The V gene's germline CDR1 is MNHEY and CDR2 SMNVEV (reference sequence).

The genes are TRBV6-5 and TRBJ1-5; 11 bases are shared with TRBD1. The V and J ends lost 6 bases and 6 bases, in that order; junction bases with no gene match: 7. The CDR3 consists of 15 residues. CDR1 is MNHEY and CDR2 is SVGAGI in the germline V gene. The CDR3 sequence: CASSRGQGAFQPQHF. The CDR3 DNA reads TGTGCCAGCAGCCGCGGACAGGGGGCGTTTCAGCCCCAGCATTTT.

The DNA of the CDR3 is TGTGCCAGCTCATCTAGGGGAGAGACCCAGTACTTC. Its translation is CASSSRGETQYF. The gene calls are TRBV18 and TRBJ2-5, with D possibly matching TRBD1 (5 bases). Germline values: CDR1 KGHSH, CDR2 LQKENI. This CDR3 is 12 amino acids long. Trimming left V 5 bases short and J 4 bases short, with 8 bases between.

The chain employs TRBV5-6 and TRBJ2-7, with 11 bases matching TRBD2. The CDR3 is made up of 16 amino acids. The germline gives CDR1 SGHDT, CDR2 YYEEEE. Trimming cost V 4 bases and J 5 bases; bases outside gene matches: 11. CDR3 sequence: CASSTLTSGSNNEQYF. CDR3 in DNA: TGTGCCAGCAGCACTCTCACTAGCGGGAGTAATAACGAGCAGTACTTC.

The V and J genes are TRBV5-1 and TRBJ1-2, with TRBD1 identical over 9 bases. V lost 0 bases, J lost 8 bases, and 2 bases stayed unmatched. From germline, CDR1 is SGHRS and CDR2 YFSETQ. CDR3 length equals 13 residues. The CDR3 region has the DNA TGCGCCAGCAGCTTGGAGACAGGGGGAGGCTACACCTTC. Protein: CASSLETGGGYTF.

This chain links TRBV7-3 with TRBJ2-1, with 10 bases aligning to TRBD2. This CDR3 comprises 16 residues. Germline V gene sequence: CDR1 SGHTA, CDR2 FQGTGA. Losses at the gene ends were 1 base for V and 3 bases for J; bases not matched to a gene: 3. The CDR3 region is CASSLRASGGYNEQFF. The CDR3 bases are TGTGCCAGCAGCTTAAGGGCTAGCGGGGGCTACAATGAGCAGTTCTTC. Supplemented by reference TRBV7-3 and TRBJ2-1, the full variable domain reads GAGVSQTPSNKVTEKGKYVELRCDPISGHTALYWYRQSLGQGPEFLIYFQGTGAADDSGLPNDRFFAVRPEGSVSTLKIQRTERGDSAVYLCASSLRASGGYNEQFFGPGTRLTVL.

This chain uses TRBV2 with TRBJ1-3; the D is unclear. This CDR3 spans 16 amino acids. The germline V and J ends were trimmed by 4 bases and 0 bases, with 13 bases remaining between them. Germline V gene lookup returns CDR1 SNHLY and CDR2 FYNNEI. The CDR3 reads CASSVVAATSGNTIYF. The DNA for the CDR3 is TGTGCCAGCAGTGTGGTTGCGGCGACCTCTGGAAACACCATATATTTT. The entire variable domain, with the rest obtained from reference TRBV2 and TRBJ1-3, is as follows: EPEVTQTPSHQVTQMGQEVILRCVPISNHLYFYWYRQILGQKVEFLVSFYNNEISEKSEIFDDQFSVERPDGSNFTLKIRSTKLEDSAMYFCASSVVAATSGNTIYFGEGSWLTVV.

A remark on this clone: Different DNA sequences within this sample yield the same CDR3. The chain combines TRBV6-5 with TRBJ1-2; D unclear. The germline V and J ends were trimmed by 0 bases and 1 base, with 3 bases remaining between them. CDR3 length: 13 residues. Germline-derived CDR1 and CDR2 are MNHEY and SVGAGI. CDR3: CASSYSSNYGYTF. The DNA of the CDR3 is TGTGCCAGCAGTTACTCGAGTAACTATGGCTACACCTTC.

V gene TRBV6-5 combines with J gene TRBJ1-6; a weak D match, TRBD1 (6 bases). The CDR3 extends over 14 amino acids. The germline CDR1 and CDR2 sequences are MNHEY and SVGAGI. V lost 7 bases and J lost 5, with 12 bases in between. Written as DNA, the CDR3 is TGTGCCAGCAACCCGGGACAAGATAATTCACCCCTCCACTTT. Its translation is CASNPGQDNSPLHF.

The chain employs TRBV27 and TRBJ2-1, with 12 bases that match TRBD2. Trimming removed 5 bases from V and 4 bases from J; junction bases left unmatched: 3. CDR3 size: 15 residues. Germline V CDR1 and CDR2: MNHEY, SMNVEV (reference sequence). The CDR3: CASSQTSGSYNEQFF. The DNA of the CDR3 is TGTGCCAGCAGTCAGACTAGCGGGAGTTACAATGAGCAGTTCTTC.

The chain combines TRBV7-2 with TRBJ1-1; D gene ambiguous. Germline V gene lookup returns CDR1 SGHTA and CDR2 FQGNSA. V lost 3 bases to trimming and J lost 5 bases, with 10 bases between them. The CDR3 is 13 residues long. CDR3 sequence reads: CASSFGRGTEAFF. The DNA of the CDR3 is TGTGCCAGCAGCTTTGGGCGGGGAACTGAAGCTTTCTTT.